A single sample gave rise to the 8 T cell receptor beta chains below, sequenced in a study of blood T cells in healthy people across ages. Using a J-beta primer mix together with a sample-barcoded 5' primer, a second PCR was run for roughly 7 to 12 cycles. TCRdb re-derived calls from the 5' RACE reads in MiXCR, one entry per CDR3 protein. The sample includes roughly 800,000 distinct CDR3 sequences, 55% to 70% seen only once; the top ten take approximately 20%. Sequenced sample: blood. The origin of the receptors is a man younger than 45 in good health.

This sequence joins TRBV29-1 and TRBJ2-5; D is unresolved. CDR1 is SQVTM and CDR2 is ANQGSEA in the germline V gene. The CDR3 length is 10 residues. Trimming removed 6 bases from V and 13 bases from J, with 15 bases in between. The CDR3 is CSVSLEERYF. The CDR3 DNA follows: TGCAGCGTCTCACTCGAAGAGCGGTACTTC.

The chain recombines TRBV29-1 with TRBJ2-1; tentatively, D is TRBD2 (6 bases). The CDR3 runs to 15 residues. The germline CDR1 and CDR2 sequences are SQVTM and ANQGSEA. Trimming took 7 bases from V and 0 from J, leaving 16 bases between them. The CDR3 is CSARSGGNSYNEQFF. CDR3 nucleotides: TGCAGCGCTCGCAGCGGCGGGAACTCCTACAATGAGCAGTTCTTC.

The CDR3 protein is CSVTDTQYF. DNA of the CDR3: TGCAGCGTTACAGATACGCAGTATTTT. The chain employs TRBV29-1 and TRBJ2-3; no clear D gene. V shed 5 bases and J shed 3 bases, with 0 bases lying between them. This CDR3 region has 9 residues. The germline gives CDR1 SQVTM, CDR2 ANQGSEA.

The chain combines TRBV4-1 with TRBJ2-1; 8 bases fit TRBD2. J gave up 9 bases and V 2 bases, and 9 bases lay outside the gene matches. From germline, CDR1 is MGHRA and CDR2 YSYEKL. There are 15 residues in the CDR3. CDR3 nucleotides: TGCGCCAGCAGCCAAACCCGGGGGGGCGAACCTGAGCAGTTCTTC. Translating gives CASSQTRGGEPEQFF.

The chain uses TRBV29-1 and TRBJ2-7, with 8 nucleotides matching TRBD1. V gave up 4 bases and J gave up 6 bases; unmatched junction bases: 2. CDR1 SQVTM and CDR2 ANQGSEA come from the germline V gene. The CDR3 has 11 residues. The CDR3 sequence is CSVGQGSEQYF. CDR3 DNA sequence: TGCAGCGTTGGACAGGGGAGCGAGCAGTACTTC.

The chain employs TRBV7-2 and TRBJ2-3; 10 bases fit TRBD2. The CDR3 extends over 15 amino acids. Germline CDR1 and CDR2: SGHTA and FQGNSA. Losses at the gene ends were 6 bases for V and 0 bases for J; bases not matched to a gene: 3. CDR3 sequence (DNA): TGTGCCAGCAGACCTAGCGGGAGTAGCACAGATACGCAGTATTTT. Translated, it gives CASRPSGSSTDTQYF. The whole variable domain, remainder taken from reference TRBV7-2 and TRBJ2-3, is GAGVSQSPSNKVTEKGKDVELRCDPISGHTALYWYRQSLGQGLEFLIYFQGNSAPDKSGLPSDRFSAERTGGSVSTLTIQRTQQEDSAVYLCASRPSGSSTDTQYFGPGTRLTVL.

The gene calls are TRBV5-6 and TRBJ2-5, with D uncertain. V shed 4 bases and J shed 0 bases, with 4 bases lying between them. CDR3 length: 12 amino acids. Germline CDR1 and CDR2: SGHDT and YYEEEE. In DNA, the CDR3 is TGTGCCAGCAGCGTGTACCAAGAGACCCAGTACTTC. It is translated as CASSVYQETQYF.

This clonotype occurred a few times. The chain recombines TRBV7-2 with TRBJ2-7; TRBD2 agrees at 7 bases. The J segment lost 7 bases and the V segment lost 7 bases, leaving 10 bases of the junction unmatched. Germline V lookup: CDR1 SGHTA, CDR2 FQGNSA. The CDR3 totals 13 residues. CDR3 sequence (DNA): TGTGCCAGCACATTTGACCCCGGGGGGGAGCAGTACTTC. It yields the protein CASTFDPGGEQYF.